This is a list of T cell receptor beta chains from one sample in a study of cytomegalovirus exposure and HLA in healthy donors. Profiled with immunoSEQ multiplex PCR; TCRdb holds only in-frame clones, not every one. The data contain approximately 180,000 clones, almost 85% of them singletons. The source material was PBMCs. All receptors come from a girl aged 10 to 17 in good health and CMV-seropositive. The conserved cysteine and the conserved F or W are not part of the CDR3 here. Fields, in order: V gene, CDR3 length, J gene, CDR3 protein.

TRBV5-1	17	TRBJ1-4	ASSLSPSYRTVRNEKLF
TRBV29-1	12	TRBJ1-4	SGTGGDLNEKLF
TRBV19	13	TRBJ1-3	ASRDRLYSGNTIY
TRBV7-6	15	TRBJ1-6	ASSLGLSGDYNSPLH
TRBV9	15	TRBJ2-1	ASSVPLTGELPGEQF
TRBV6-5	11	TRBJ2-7	ASSYVETYEQY
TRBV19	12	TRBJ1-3	ASRDDRGRNTIY
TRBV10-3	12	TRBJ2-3	AISESDRGDTQY
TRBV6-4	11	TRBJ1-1	ASRQQENTEAF
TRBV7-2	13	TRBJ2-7	ASSLGDGGGYEQY
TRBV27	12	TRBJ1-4	ASSLLWPNEKLF
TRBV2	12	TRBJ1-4	ASIAGVVNEKLF
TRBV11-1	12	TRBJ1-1	ASSLERLNTEAF
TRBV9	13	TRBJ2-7	ASSRAVQLPYEQY
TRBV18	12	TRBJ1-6	ASSSRSYNSPLH
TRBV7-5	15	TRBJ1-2	ARSLGEGRHSNYGYT
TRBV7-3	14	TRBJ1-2	ASSSTGTGGSYGYT
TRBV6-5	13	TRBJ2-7	ASRPSRLASYEQY
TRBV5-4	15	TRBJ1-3	ASSSGTDRYSGNTIY
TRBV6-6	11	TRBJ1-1	ASNGRGLAEAF
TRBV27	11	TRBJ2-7	ASREGGINEQY
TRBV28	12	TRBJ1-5	ASRVGGAGQPQH
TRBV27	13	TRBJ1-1	ASSLGGQGEREAF
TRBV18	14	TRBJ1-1	ASSSLSRRGGTEAF
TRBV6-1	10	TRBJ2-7	ASSEGVGEQY
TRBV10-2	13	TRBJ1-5	ASSEAGGRNQPQH
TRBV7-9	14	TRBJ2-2	ASSLRTGVYTGELF
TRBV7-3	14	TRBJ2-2	ASSPGTGLSTGELF
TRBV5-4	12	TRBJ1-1	ASSPTGGSVEAF
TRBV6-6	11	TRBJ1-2	ASSYNKKFGYT
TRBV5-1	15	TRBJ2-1	ASSLDPQRSSYNEQF
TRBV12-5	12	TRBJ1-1	ASGLGGQGAAAF
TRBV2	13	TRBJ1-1	ASRRHLDGNTEAF
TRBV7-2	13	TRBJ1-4	ASSWGQGAHEKLF
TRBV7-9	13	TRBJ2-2	ASSLETPLGGELF
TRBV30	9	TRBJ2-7	AWAGRDEQY
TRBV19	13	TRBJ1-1	ASSRARGTYTEAF
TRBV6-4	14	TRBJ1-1	ASRQLAGGMNTEAF
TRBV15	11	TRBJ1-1	ATSSRGPPEAF
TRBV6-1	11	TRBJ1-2	ASSEGGQSGYT
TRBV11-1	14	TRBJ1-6	ASSPGAGRANSPLH
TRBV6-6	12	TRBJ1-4	ASSYVNEDEKLF
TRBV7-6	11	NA	ASSPYRTYEQY
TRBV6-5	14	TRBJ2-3	AGSYQLAGGPDMQY
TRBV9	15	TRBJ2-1	ASSVVGLADSYNEQF
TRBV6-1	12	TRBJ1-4	ASTNSGSNEKLF